This T cell receptor (beta chain) was retrieved from a study of yellow fever vaccine responses in identical twins. Study observations and caveats: Twins reportedly had a vaccine T cell response that seemed partly convergent, partly personalized.

In TCRdb, the RT-PCR reads were re-called with MiXCR into one record per CDR3 protein. Of roughly 14,000 distinct CDR3 sequences listed, approximately 84% are singletons. The CDR3 length is 14 residues. Trimming left V 7 bases short and J 0 bases short, with 12 bases between. CDR1 MGHDK and CDR2 SYGVNS come from the germline V gene. In regard to this clonotype: Its antigen remains unidentified.

This material consisted of T cells from blood (PBMCs), unsorted or a sorted subset (not recorded which), taken before or after yellow fever vaccination (not recorded which). The receptor comes from a woman younger than 35 who received the yellow fever vaccine. The chain carries TRBV25-1 and TRBJ1-2, with D unresolved. The CDR3 protein is CASTDPLANYGYTF. For the CDR3, the DNA is TGTGCCAGCACCGACCCTCTAGCTAACTATGGCTACACCTTC.